A selection of T cell receptor beta chains follows, all from one sample in a study of blood T cell repertoires in COVID-19. Clones were sequenced by immunoSEQ multiplex PCR, and TCRdb holds only the in-frame ones, with some missing. The sample lists roughly 150,000 clones, approximately 84% seen once, with roughly 2.5% in the top ten. The sample consisted of peripheral blood. The receptors here all came from a woman aged 80 or over with COVID-19, enrolled during active disease. Both conserved end residues are part of each CDR3. A D gene is named only where the DNA matches it firmly. Some rows have no size entry. The others give once, few or many, or a class for an expanded clone.

V gene	clone size	D gene	J gene	CDR3 protein	CDR3 DNA
TRBV4-1	NA	NA	TRBJ2-7	CASSLGFRTTTYEQYF	TGCGCCAGCAGCTTAGGCTTTCGGACAACGACCTACGAGCAGTACTTC
TRBV10-3	NA	NA	TRBJ2-1	CAISYTETYNEQFF	TGTGCCATCAGCTACACCGAGACATACAATGAGCAGTTCTTC
TRBV2	NA	NA	TRBJ1-5	CASRGDSNQPQHF	TGTGCCAGCAGGGGAGATAGCAATCAGCCCCAGCATTTT
TRBV11-3	NA	NA	TRBJ2-1	CASSLGLASSSYNEQFF	TGTGCCAGCAGCTTAGGCCTAGCGTCAAGCTCCTACAATGAGCAGTTCTTC
TRBV7-2	NA	TRBD1	TRBJ1-2	CASSLWGQAYGYTF	TGTGCCAGCAGCTTGTGGGGACAGGCCTATGGCTACACCTTC
TRBV2	NA	TRBD1	TRBJ1-2	CASRNRDSSYTF	TGTGCCAGCAGGAACCGGGACAGCAGCTACACCTTC
TRBV14	few	TRBD2	TRBJ2-2	CASSQSNMAGGPLMNTGELFF	TGTGCCAGCAGCCAATCAAACATGGCGGGAGGACCATTGATGAACACCGGGGAGCTGTTTTTT
TRBV6-5	once	TRBD2	TRBJ2-3	CASSYSPGGRVDTQYF	TGTGCCAGCAGTTACTCGCCGGGGGGGCGGGTAGATACGCAGTATTTT
TRBV6-5	NA	NA	TRBJ1-4	CASGRGNEKLFF	TGTGCCAGTGGGCGGGGTAATGAAAAACTGTTTTTT
TRBV6-1	NA	TRBD2	TRBJ2-7	CASSAVGVAGVPAYEQYF	TGTGCCAGCAGTGCCGTCGGAGTAGCGGGAGTCCCTGCCTACGAGCAGTACTTC
TRBV19	NA	NA	TRBJ1-2	CASSIFPPEGGIVYGYTF	TGTGCCAGTAGTATCTTCCCCCCGGAAGGGGGTATTGTCTATGGCTACACCTTC
TRBV19	NA	NA	TRBJ1-2	CASSIGGSTYGYTF	TGTGCCAGTAGTATAGGTGGCAGTACATATGGCTACACCTTC
TRBV19	NA	TRBD1	TRBJ1-1	CATSTGGPEAFF	TGTGCCACCTCGACAGGGGGCCCTGAAGCTTTCTTT
TRBV7-3	NA	NA	TRBJ2-5	CASSPTGAGETQYF	TGTGCCAGCAGCCCGACTGGGGCAGGGGAGACCCAGTACTTC
TRBV5-1	NA	TRBD2	TRBJ2-5	CASSLGLVVVETQYF	TGCGCCAGCAGCCTGGGACTAGTAGTTGTGGAGACCCAGTACTTC
TRBV9	NA	NA	TRBJ2-2	CASSVAQGLYTGELFF	TGTGCCAGCAGCGTAGCTCAGGGCCTGTACACCGGGGAGCTGTTTTTT
TRBV28	NA	NA	TRBJ1-6	CASSRGDRSSPLHF	TGTGCCAGCAGCCGCGGGGACCGGAGCTCACCCCTCCACTTT
TRBV28	NA	NA	TRBJ2-6	CASSSQGSNVLTF	TGTGCCAGCAGTTCACAGGGCTCGAACGTCCTGACTTTC
TRBV10-3	NA	NA	TRBJ1-1	CAISELDKNTEAFF	TGTGCCATCAGTGAGTTAGACAAGAACACTGAAGCTTTCTTT
TRBV18	NA	NA	TRBJ2-3	CASSRDSLTDTQYF	TGTGCCAGCTCCCGGGACTCCCTCACAGATACGCAGTATTTT
TRBV21-1	few	NA	TRBJ2-5	CASSSSGRTEETQYF	TGTGCCAGCAGTTCTAGCGGGAGGACGGAAGAGACCCAGTACTTC
TRBV7-9	few	TRBD2	TRBJ2-3	CASSLWSGSGADTQYF	TGTGCCAGCAGCTTATGGAGCGGGAGTGGTGCAGATACGCAGTATTTT
TRBV20-1	few	TRBD1	TRBJ1-2	CSAGQGYGYTF	TGCAGTGCTGGACAGGGGTATGGCTACACCTTC
TRBV30	NA	TRBD1	TRBJ1-3	CAWSRDRSGWGNTIYF	TGTGCCTGGAGCCGGGACAGGAGTGGGTGGGGAAACACCATATATTTT
TRBV15	few	NA	TRBJ1-1	CATSRDSDQDEAFF	TGTGCCACCAGCAGAGATAGCGACCAGGATGAAGCTTTCTTT
TRBV10-3	NA	NA	TRBJ2-5	CAISDYSRGETQYF	TGTGCCATCAGTGATTACAGCCGGGGAGAGACCCAGTACTTC
TRBV18	NA	NA	TRBJ1-1	CASSPQVAENTEAFF	TGTGCCAGCTCACCACAGGTAGCTGAGAACACTGAAGCTTTCTTT
TRBV6-4	NA	TRBD2	TRBJ2-1	CASRAGTSVDEQFF	TGTGCCAGCAGAGCCGGGACTAGCGTTGATGAGCAGTTCTTC
TRBV5-1	few	NA	TRBJ2-2	CASRVGAGELFF	TGCGCCAGCAGGGTAGGGGCCGGGGAGCTGTTTTTT
TRBV19	NA	NA	TRBJ1-3	CASSIDVSGLISGNTIYF	TGTGCCAGTAGTATAGATGTTTCGGGACTCATCTCTGGAAACACCATATATTTT
TRBV5-1	few	TRBD2	TRBJ2-2	CASSFATSDFGGELFF	TGCGCCAGCAGCTTCGCGACTAGCGACTTTGGCGGGGAGCTGTTTTTT
TRBV5-1	few	NA	TRBJ2-1	CASSLEIGVEQFF	TGCGCCAGCAGCTTGGAAATAGGGGTTGAGCAGTTCTTC
TRBV29-1	NA	TRBD2	TRBJ2-1	CSVVRLAGEVDEQFF	TGCAGCGTTGTGCGACTAGCGGGAGAAGTCGATGAGCAGTTCTTC
TRBV24-1	NA	NA	TRBJ2-2	CATRTPNTGELFF	TGTGCCACCAGGACACCGAACACCGGGGAGCTGTTTTTT
TRBV25-1	NA	NA	TRBJ2-5	CASSDRSMYQETQYF	TGTGCCAGTTCTGACAGGTCTATGTACCAAGAGACCCAGTACTTC
TRBV7-2	NA	NA	TRBJ2-1	CASSLDRAGYNEQFF	TGTGCCAGCAGCTTAGACAGGGCCGGCTACAATGAGCAGTTCTTC
TRBV27	NA	NA	TRBJ1-2	CASSFLWDSKSYGYTF	TGTGCCAGCAGTTTCCTTTGGGACTCGAAATCCTATGGCTACACCTTC
TRBV19	once	TRBD1	TRBJ1-2	CASRFTGGAEGYTF	TGTGCCAGTAGATTCACAGGGGGCGCGGAGGGCTACACCTTC
TRBV29-1	once	TRBD1	TRBJ1-4	CSVGGQGGGNEKLFF	TGCAGCGTTGGGGGACAGGGGGGCGGTAATGAAAAACTGTTTTTT
TRBV6-4	NA	NA	TRBJ2-1	CASSDPGRQLVESDEQFF	TGTGCCAGCAGTGACCCCGGGCGGCAACTAGTCGAATCCGATGAGCAGTTCTTC
TRBV10-2	NA	TRBD1	TRBJ1-1	CASRQGLNTEAFF	TGCGCCAGCAGACAGGGGTTGAACACTGAAGCTTTCTTT
TRBV27	NA	NA	TRBJ1-2	CASSLYAGGGLNYGYTF	TGTGCCAGCAGTTTATATGCCGGGGGGGGCCTAAACTATGGCTACACCTTC
TRBV5-1	NA	TRBD2	TRBJ2-7	CASSWGLAGNYEQYF	TGCGCCAGCAGCTGGGGACTAGCGGGGAACTACGAGCAGTACTTC
TRBV28	NA	TRBD1	TRBJ1-2	CASRSPGQGGGYGYTF	TGTGCCAGCAGATCTCCGGGACAGGGCGGTGGGTATGGCTACACCTTC
TRBV5-1	NA	NA	TRBJ1-3	CASSLDGVLRNTIYF	TGCGCCAGCAGCTTGGATGGAGTCCTACGAAACACCATATATTTT